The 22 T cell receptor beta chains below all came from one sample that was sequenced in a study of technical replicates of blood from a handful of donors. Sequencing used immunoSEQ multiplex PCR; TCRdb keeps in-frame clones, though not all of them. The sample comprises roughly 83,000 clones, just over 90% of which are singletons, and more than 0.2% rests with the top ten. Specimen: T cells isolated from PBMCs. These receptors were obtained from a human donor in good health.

The chain's CDR3 is CASSFQTGGLDNEQFF. The DNA for the CDR3 is TGTGCCAGCAGCTTCCAGACAGGGGGCCTTGACAATGAGCAGTTCTTC. The V and J genes are TRBV5-4 and TRBJ2-1, with 10 bases lining up with TRBD1. V gave up 2 bases and J gave up 5 bases; unmatched junction bases: 7. The CDR3 extends over 16 amino acids. Looked up from germline, CDR1 is SGHNT and CDR2 is YYREEE (reference sequence).

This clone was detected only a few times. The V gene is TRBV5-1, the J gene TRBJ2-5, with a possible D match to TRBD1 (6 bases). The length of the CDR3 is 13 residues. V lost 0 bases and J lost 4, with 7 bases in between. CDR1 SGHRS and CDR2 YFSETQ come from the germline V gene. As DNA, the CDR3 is TGCGCCAGCAGCTTGGGACAGGCAGAGACCCAGTACTTC. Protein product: CASSLGQAETQYF.

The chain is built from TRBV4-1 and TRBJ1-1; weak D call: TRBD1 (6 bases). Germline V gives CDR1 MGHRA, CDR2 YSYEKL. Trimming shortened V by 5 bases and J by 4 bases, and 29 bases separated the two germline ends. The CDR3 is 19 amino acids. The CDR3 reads CASSLMGASRTVGSTEAFF. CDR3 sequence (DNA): TGCGCCAGCAGCTTAATGGGGGCCTCCCGCACGGTAGGAAGCACTGAAGCTTTCTTT.

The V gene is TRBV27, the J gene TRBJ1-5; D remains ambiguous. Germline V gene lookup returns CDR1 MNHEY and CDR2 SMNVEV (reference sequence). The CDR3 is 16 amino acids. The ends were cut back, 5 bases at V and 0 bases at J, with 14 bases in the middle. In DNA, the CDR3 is TGTGCCAGCAGTACCTCGTGGGGAGGTAGCAATCAGCCCCAGCATTTT. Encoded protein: CASSTSWGGSNQPQHF.

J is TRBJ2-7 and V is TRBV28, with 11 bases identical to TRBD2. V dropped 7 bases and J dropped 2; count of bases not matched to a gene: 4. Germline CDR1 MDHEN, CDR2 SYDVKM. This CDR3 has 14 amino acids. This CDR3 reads CASTYSGRAYEQYF. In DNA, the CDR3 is TGTGCCAGCACCTATAGCGGGAGGGCCTACGAGCAGTACTTC.

CDR3 nucleotide sequence: TGTGCCAGCAGCCGAAGGACTAGCCCAAACACCGGGGAGCTGTTTTTT. As protein: CASSRRTSPNTGELFF. This chain links TRBV4-2 with TRBJ2-2; 8 positions agree with TRBD2. This CDR3 spans 16 amino acids. Germline lookup yields CDR1 LGHNA and CDR2 YNFKEQ. J lost 2 bases, V lost 4 bases, and 6 bases had no gene match.

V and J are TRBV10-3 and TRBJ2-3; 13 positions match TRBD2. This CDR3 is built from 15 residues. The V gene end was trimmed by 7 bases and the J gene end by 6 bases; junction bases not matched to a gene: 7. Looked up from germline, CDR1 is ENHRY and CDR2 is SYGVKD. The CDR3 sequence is CAIKGTSGNFDTQYF. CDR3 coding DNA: TGTGCCATCAAAGGGACTAGCGGGAATTTTGATACGCAGTATTTT.

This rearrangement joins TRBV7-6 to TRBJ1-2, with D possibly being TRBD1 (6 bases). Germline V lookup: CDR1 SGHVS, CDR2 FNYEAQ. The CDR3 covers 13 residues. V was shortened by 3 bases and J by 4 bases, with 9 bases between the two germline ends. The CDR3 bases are TGTGCCAGCAGCTTGGACAGTATCTATGGCTACACCTTC. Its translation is CASSLDSIYGYTF.

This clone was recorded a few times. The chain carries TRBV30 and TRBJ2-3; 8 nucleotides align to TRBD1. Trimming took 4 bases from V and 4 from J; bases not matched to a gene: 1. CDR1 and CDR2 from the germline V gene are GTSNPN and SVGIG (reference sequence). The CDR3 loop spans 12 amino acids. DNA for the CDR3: TGTGCCTGGACAGGGGGCGCAGATACGCAGTATTTT. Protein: CAWTGGADTQYF.

The CDR3 sequence: CASSTGGNQPQHF. In DNA form, the CDR3 reads TGTGCCAGCAGTACAGGGGGCAATCAGCCCCAGCATTTT. The chain is built from TRBV6-5 and TRBJ1-5; 7 nucleotides agree with TRBD1. Germline V gene data show CDR1 as MNHEY and CDR2 as SVGAGI. Germline trimming cut 5 bases from V and 2 bases from J; bases unmatched to any gene: 0. The CDR3 has 13 residues.

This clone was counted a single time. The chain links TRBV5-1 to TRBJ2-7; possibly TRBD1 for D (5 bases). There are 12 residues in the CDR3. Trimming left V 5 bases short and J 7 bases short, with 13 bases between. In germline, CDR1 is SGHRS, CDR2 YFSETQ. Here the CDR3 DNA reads TGCGCCAGCAGTAGGGGTCTAGAGGAGCAGTACTTC. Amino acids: CASSRGLEEQYF.

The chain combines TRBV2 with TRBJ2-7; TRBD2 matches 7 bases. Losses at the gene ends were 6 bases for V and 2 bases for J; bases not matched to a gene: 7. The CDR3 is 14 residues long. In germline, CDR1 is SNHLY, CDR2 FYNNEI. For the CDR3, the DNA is TGTGCCAGCAGGTTCTCTAGCGGCGCCTACGAGCAGTACTTC. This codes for CASRFSSGAYEQYF.

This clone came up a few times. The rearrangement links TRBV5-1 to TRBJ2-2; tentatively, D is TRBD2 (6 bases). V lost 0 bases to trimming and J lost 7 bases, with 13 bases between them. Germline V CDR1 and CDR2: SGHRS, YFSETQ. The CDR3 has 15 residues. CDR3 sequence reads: CASSLEGLWGGELFF. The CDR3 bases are TGCGCCAGCAGCTTGGAGGGACTTTGGGGCGGGGAGCTGTTTTTT. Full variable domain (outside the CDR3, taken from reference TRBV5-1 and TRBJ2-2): KAGVTQTPRYLIKTRGQQVTLSCSPISGHRSVSWYQQTPGQGLQFLFEYFSETQRNKGNFPGRFSGRQFSNSRSEMNVSTLELGDSALYLCASSLEGLWGGELFFGEGSRLTVL.

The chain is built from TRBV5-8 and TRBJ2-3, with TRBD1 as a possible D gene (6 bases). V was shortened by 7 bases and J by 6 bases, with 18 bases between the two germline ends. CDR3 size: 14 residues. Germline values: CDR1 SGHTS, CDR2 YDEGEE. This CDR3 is CASFLPGEKDTQYF. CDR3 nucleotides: TGTGCCAGCTTCCTCCCAGGGGAGAAGGATACGCAGTATTTT. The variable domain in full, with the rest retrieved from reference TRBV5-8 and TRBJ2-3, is EAGVTQSPTHLIKTRGQQATLRCSPISGHTSVYWYQQALGLGLQFLLWYDEGEERNRGNFPPRFSGRQFPNYSSELNVNALELEDSALYLCASFLPGEKDTQYFGPGTRLTVL.

The CDR3 protein is CASSPARAGTDTQYF. CDR3 DNA: TGCGCCAGCAGCCCGGCGAGGGCGGGAACAGATACGCAGTATTTT. The V and J genes are TRBV4-1 and TRBJ2-3; perhaps TRBD2 as D (6 bases). This CDR3 contains 15 residues. Germline V lookup: CDR1 MGHRA, CDR2 YSYEKL. V was pared by 4 bases and J by 3 bases, with 14 bases between.

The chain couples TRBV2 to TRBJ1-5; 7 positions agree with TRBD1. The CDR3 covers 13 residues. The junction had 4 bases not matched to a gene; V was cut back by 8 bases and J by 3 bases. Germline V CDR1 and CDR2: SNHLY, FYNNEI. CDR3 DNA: TGTGCCAGCCAAGACAGGGACAATCAGCCCCAGCATTTT. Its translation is CASQDRDNQPQHF.

The chain's CDR3 is CASSPSAGPYEQYF. CDR3 bases: TGTGCCAGCTCACCAAGTGCGGGTCCCTACGAGCAGTACTTC. The chain recombines TRBV18 with TRBJ2-7; D is possibly TRBD2 (5 bases). V lost 2 bases and J 2 bases, leaving 10 bases between the germline ends. CDR1 and CDR2 from the germline V gene are KGHSH and LQKENI. The CDR3 has 14 residues. Looking up the rest from reference TRBV18 and TRBJ2-7 gives the full variable domain: NAGVMQNPRHLVRRRGQEARLRCSPMKGHSHVYWYRQLPEEGLKFMVYLQKENIIDESGMPKERFSAEFPKEGPSILRIQQVVRGDSAAYFCASSPSAGPYEQYFGPGTRLTVT.

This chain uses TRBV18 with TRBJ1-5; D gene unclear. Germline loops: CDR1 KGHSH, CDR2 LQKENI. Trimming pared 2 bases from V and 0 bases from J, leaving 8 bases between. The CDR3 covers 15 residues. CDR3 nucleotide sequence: TGTGCCAGCTCACCATCAGGTTATAGCAATCAGCCCCAGCATTTT. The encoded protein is CASSPSGYSNQPQHF.

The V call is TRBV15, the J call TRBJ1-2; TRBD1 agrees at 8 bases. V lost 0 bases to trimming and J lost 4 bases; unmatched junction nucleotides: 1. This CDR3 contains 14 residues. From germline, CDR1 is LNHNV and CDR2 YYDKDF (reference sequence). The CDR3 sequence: CATSRDTGGYGYTF. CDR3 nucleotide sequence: TGTGCCACCAGCAGAGATACAGGGGGCTATGGCTACACCTTC.

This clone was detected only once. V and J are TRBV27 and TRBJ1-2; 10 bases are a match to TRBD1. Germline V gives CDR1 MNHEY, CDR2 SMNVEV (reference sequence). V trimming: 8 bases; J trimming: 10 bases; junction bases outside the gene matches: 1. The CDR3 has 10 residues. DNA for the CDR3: TGTGCCAGCGGGACAGGGGCCTACACCTTC. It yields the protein CASGTGAYTF.

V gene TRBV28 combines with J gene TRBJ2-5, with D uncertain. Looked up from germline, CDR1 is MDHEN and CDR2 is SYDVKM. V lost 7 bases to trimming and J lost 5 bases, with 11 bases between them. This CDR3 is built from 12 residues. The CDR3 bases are TGTGCCAGCAAGCCCCCTCTGGAGACCCAGTACTTC. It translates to CASKPPLETQYF.

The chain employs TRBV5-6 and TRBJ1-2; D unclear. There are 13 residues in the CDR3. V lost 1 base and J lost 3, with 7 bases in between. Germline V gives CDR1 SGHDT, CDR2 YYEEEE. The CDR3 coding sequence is TGTGCCAGCAGCTTGACTTTGGACTATGGCTACACCTTC. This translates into CASSLTLDYGYTF.